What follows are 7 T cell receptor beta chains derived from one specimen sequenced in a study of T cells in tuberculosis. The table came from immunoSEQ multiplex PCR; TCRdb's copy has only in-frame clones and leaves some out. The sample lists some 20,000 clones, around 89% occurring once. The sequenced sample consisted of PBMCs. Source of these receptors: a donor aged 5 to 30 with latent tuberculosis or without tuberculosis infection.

This CDR3 is CASSQSSGGTYEQYF. CDR3 in DNA: TGTGCCAGCAGCCAATCTTCCGGGGGAACCTACGAGCAGTACTTC. The rearrangement links TRBV28 to TRBJ2-7; D might be TRBD2 (6 bases). Germline assignment: CDR1 MDHEN and CDR2 SYDVKM. The CDR3 contains 15 residues. Trimming took 6 bases from V and 2 from J, leaving 17 bases between them. Combining the CDR3 with reference TRBV28 and TRBJ2-7 gives the whole variable domain DVKVTQSSRYLVKRTGEKVFLECVQDMDHENMFWYRQDPGLGLRLIYFSYDVKMKEKGDIPEGYSVSREKKERFSLILESASTNQTSMYLCASSQSSGGTYEQYFGPGTRLTVT.

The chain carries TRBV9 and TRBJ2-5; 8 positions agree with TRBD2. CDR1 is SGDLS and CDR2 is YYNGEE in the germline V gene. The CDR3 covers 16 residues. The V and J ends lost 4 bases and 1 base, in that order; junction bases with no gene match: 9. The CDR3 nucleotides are TGTGCCAGCAGCCCCCGGGGGGGACTTATCCAAGAGACCCAGTACTTC. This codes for CASSPRGGLIQETQYF.

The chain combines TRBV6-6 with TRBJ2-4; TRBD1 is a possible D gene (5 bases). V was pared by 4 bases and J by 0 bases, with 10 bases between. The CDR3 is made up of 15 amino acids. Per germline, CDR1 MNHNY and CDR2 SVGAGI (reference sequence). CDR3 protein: CASSSDSRAKNIQYF. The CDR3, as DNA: TGTGCCAGCAGTTCAGACAGTAGAGCCAAAAACATTCAGTACTTC.

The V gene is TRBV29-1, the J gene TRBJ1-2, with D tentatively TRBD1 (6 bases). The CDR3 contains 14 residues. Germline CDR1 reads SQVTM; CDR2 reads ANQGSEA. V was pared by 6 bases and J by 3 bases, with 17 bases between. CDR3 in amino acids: CSVPLGQPHYGYTF. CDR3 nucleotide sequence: TGCAGCGTGCCCCTCGGACAGCCTCACTATGGCTACACCTTC.

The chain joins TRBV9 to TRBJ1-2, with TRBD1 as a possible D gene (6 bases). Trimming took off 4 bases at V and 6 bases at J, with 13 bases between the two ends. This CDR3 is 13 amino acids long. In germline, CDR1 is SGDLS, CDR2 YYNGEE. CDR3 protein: CASSLMGGHGYTF. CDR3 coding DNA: TGTGCCAGCAGCCTGATGGGGGGGCATGGCTACACCTTC.

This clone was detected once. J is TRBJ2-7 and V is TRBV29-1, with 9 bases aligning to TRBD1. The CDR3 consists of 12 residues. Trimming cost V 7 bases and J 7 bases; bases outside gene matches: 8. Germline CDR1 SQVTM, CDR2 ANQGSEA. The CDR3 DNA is TGCAGCGGAACCGGACAGGGGAGGGAGCAGTACTTC. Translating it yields CSGTGQGREQYF.

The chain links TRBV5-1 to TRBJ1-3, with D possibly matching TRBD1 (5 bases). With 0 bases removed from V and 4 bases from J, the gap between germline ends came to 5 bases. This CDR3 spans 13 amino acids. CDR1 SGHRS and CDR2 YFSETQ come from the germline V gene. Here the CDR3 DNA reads TGCGCCAGCAGCTTGGAGGGGGGAAACACCATATATTTT. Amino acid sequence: CASSLEGGNTIYF.